Below, 3 T cell receptor beta chains from the same sample are listed, as sequenced in a study of response to subunit inactivated influenza vaccine. TCRdb processed the RT-PCR reads anew with MiXCR; each CDR3 protein has one entry. The table has about half a million distinct CDR3 sequences, approximately 7.7% seen once. Here the sequenced sample was PBMCs from blood, taken less than 30 months after vaccination. Source of these receptors: a man between 50 and 75 years old who received an inactivated influenza vaccine.

This clonotype has at least ten counts. The chain employs TRBV11-1 and TRBJ1-1; the D is unclear. Trimming removed 2 bases from V and 7 bases from J, with 8 bases in between. The CDR3 loop spans 12 amino acids. Germline V lookup: CDR1 SGHAT, CDR2 FQDESV (reference sequence). CDR3 amino acids: CASSLYSREAFF. As DNA, the CDR3 is TGTGCCAGCAGCTTATACTCTCGTGAAGCTTTCTTT.

At least ten counts were recorded for this clonotype. This chain links TRBV12-3 or TRBV12-4 with TRBJ1-3; no firm D call. The germline V and J ends were trimmed by 6 bases and 0 bases, with 12 bases remaining between them. The CDR3 runs to 15 residues. The CDR3 here is CASSSDRYSGNTIYF. CDR3 coding DNA: TGTGCCAGCAGCTCGGACCGGTACTCTGGAAACACCATATATTTT.

The chain employs TRBV5-1 and TRBJ1-5; D not resolved. From germline, CDR1 is SGHRS and CDR2 YFSETQ. V shed 7 bases and J shed 0 bases, with 14 bases lying between them. The CDR3 has 15 amino acids. CDR3 protein: CASVKASDSNQPQHF. CDR3 coding DNA: TGCGCCAGCGTCAAAGCCTCGGATAGCAATCAGCCCCAGCATTTT.